The 9 T cell receptor beta chains reported below all come from one sample, sequenced in a study of early T cells in non-severe SARS-CoV-2 infection. TCRdb itself ran the 5' RACE reads through MiXCR, one entry per CDR3 protein. The top ten clones hold about 3.8% of a sample with 120,000 or so distinct CDR3 sequences, approximately 12% of them seen once. Here the sequenced sample was whole blood, taken at baseline. Receptors were obtained from an adult who was a healthcare worker with PCR-confirmed SARS-CoV-2 infection or an uninfected control (not recorded which).

A few counts support this clonotype. V gene TRBV15 combines with J gene TRBJ2-1, with 8 bases matching TRBD1. CDR3 length: 17 amino acids. Germline loops: CDR1 LNHNV, CDR2 YYDKDF (reference sequence). With 2 bases clipped from V and 0 bases from J, the junction kept 6 bases outside the gene matches. The CDR3 DNA is TGTGCCACCAGCAGACTGACAGGGGAGCCCTCCTACAATGAGCAGTTCTTC. Its protein is CATSRLTGEPSYNEQFF.

This chain connects TRBV30 to TRBJ1-1, with 8 bases that match TRBD1. The CDR3 sequence is 14 residues long. Trimming at V came to 4 bases and at J to 6 bases, leaving 10 bases not matched to a gene. Germline assignment: CDR1 GTSNPN and CDR2 SVGIG (reference sequence). CDR3: CAWTTGTGLAEAFF. For the CDR3, the DNA is TGTGCCTGGACCACCGGGACAGGACTTGCTGAAGCTTTCTTT.

This clonotype has only a few counts. The chain couples TRBV4-2 to TRBJ2-3; 9 bases map to TRBD2. CDR1 and CDR2 from the germline V gene are LGHNA and YNFKEQ. This CDR3 spans 18 amino acids. Trimming cost V 4 bases and J 3 bases; bases outside gene matches: 14. The CDR3 nucleotides read TGTGCCAGCAGCCCCATTAGCGGGGGAGATCTAGGAACAGATACGCAGTATTTT. This translates into CASSPISGGDLGTDTQYF.

The chain carries TRBV12-3 or TRBV12-4 and TRBJ1-1; D uncertain. This CDR3 comprises 13 residues. V was pared by 3 bases and J by 6 bases, with 11 bases between. CDR3 in amino acids: CASSFSTEAEAFF. For the CDR3, the DNA is TGTGCCAGCAGTTTTAGTACAGAGGCTGAAGCTTTCTTT.

The chain joins TRBV28 to TRBJ1-1; TRBD1 might be the D (6 bases). CDR1 and CDR2 (germline): MDHEN, SYDVKM. Trimming took off 5 bases at V and 4 bases at J, with 17 bases between the two ends. The CDR3 runs to 15 residues. CDR3 nucleotide sequence: TGTGCCAGCAGTACAGCACAGGGCTTGGGCACTGAAGCTTTCTTT. It specifies CASSTAQGLGTEAFF.

At least ten counts were recorded for this clonotype. CDR3 region: CASSLDRWGTEAFF. The CDR3 bases are TGTGCCAGCAGCCTGGACAGGTGGGGAACTGAAGCTTTCTTT. J is TRBJ1-1 and V is TRBV6-6, with 7 nucleotides matching TRBD1. Germline V CDR1 and CDR2: MNHNY, SVGAGI (reference sequence). V lost 6 bases, J lost 5 bases, and 9 bases stayed unmatched. The CDR3 covers 14 residues.

This clonotype turned up a few times. The chain employs TRBV4-1 and TRBJ2-1; 14 bases fit TRBD2. Germline lookup yields CDR1 MGHRA and CDR2 YSYEKL. This CDR3 comprises 15 residues. The V and J ends lost 4 bases and 7 bases, in that order; junction bases with no gene match: 3. DNA of the CDR3: TGCGCCAGCAGCCTCGGACTAGCGGGAGGTAATGAGCAGTTCTTC. Its translation is CASSLGLAGGNEQFF.

The rearrangement uses TRBV5-1 and TRBJ1-5; D possibly corresponds to TRBD1 (6 bases). Trimming pared 2 bases from V and 4 bases from J, leaving 7 bases between. The germline CDR1 and CDR2 sequences are SGHRS and YFSETQ. There are 13 residues in the CDR3. CDR3: CASSFGQNQPQHF. CDR3 nucleotides: TGCGCCAGCAGCTTTGGACAGAATCAGCCCCAGCATTTT.

This rearrangement joins TRBV5-4 to TRBJ2-3; no clear D. V gave up 0 bases and J gave up 2 bases, with 7 bases separating them. CDR1 and CDR2 (germline): SGHNT, YYREEE (reference sequence). The CDR3 runs to 14 residues. DNA of the CDR3: TGTGCCAGCAGCTTGGCGGCTAACACAGATACGCAGTATTTT. Residues: CASSLAANTDTQYF.